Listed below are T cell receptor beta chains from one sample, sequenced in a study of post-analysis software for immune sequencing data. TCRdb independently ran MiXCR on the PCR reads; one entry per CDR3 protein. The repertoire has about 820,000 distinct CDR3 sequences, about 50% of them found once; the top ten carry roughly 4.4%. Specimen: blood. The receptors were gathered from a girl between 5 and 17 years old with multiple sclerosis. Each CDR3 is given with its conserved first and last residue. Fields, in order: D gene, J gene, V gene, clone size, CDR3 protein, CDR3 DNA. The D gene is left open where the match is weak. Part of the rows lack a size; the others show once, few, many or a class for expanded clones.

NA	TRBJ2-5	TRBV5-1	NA	CASSPQEETQYF	TGCGCCAGCAGCCCCCAAGAAGAGACCCAGTACTTC
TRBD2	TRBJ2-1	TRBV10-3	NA	CAIQGLAGGYEQFF	TGTGCCATCCAGGGGCTAGCGGGGGGATATGAGCAGTTCTTC
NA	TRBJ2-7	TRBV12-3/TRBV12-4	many	CASSLAHGGFPYEQYF	TGTGCCAGCAGTTTAGCTCATGGAGGTTTCCCCTACGAGCAGTACTTC
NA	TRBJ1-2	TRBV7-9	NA	CASSLDGTKEGGYTF	TGTGCCAGCAGCTTAGACGGGACGAAAGAGGGTGGCTACACCTTC
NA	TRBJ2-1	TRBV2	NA	CASRYYNEQFF	TGTGCCAGCAGGTATTACAATGAGCAGTTCTTC
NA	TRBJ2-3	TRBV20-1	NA	CSARVIRGTDTQYF	TGCAGTGCTAGAGTAATTAGAGGGACAGATACGCAGTATTTT
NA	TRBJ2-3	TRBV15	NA	CATSSMADTQYF	TGTGCCACCAGCAGCATGGCAGATACGCAGTATTTT
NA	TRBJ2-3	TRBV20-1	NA	CSARDNPTDTQYF	TGCAGTGCTAGAGATAACCCCACAGATACGCAGTATTTT
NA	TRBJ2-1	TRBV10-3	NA	CAISDRVDEQFF	TGTGCCATCAGTGACAGGGTGGATGAGCAGTTCTTC
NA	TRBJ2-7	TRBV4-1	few	CASSQVTGGAYEQYF	TGCGCCAGCAGCCAAGTCACAGGGGGGGCCTACGAGCAGTACTTC
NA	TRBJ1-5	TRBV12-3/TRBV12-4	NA	CASSKAPRQANSNQPQHF	TGTGCCAGCAGTAAAGCCCCGCGACAGGCAAATAGCAATCAGCCCCAGCATTTT
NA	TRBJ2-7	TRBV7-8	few	CASSVLPGAVPTYEQYF	TGTGCCAGCAGCGTCCTCCCAGGGGCGGTCCCCACTTACGAGCAGTACTTC
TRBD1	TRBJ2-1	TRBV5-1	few	CASSQTGGIEYEQFF	TGCGCCAGCAGCCAGACAGGGGGTATAGAGTATGAGCAGTTCTTC
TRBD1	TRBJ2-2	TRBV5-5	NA	CASSSGQGASLNTGELFF	TGTGCCAGCAGCTCTGGACAGGGGGCCTCGTTGAACACCGGGGAGCTGTTTTTT
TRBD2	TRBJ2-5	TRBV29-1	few	CSVEVSGAGETQYF	TGCAGCGTTGAAGTGAGCGGGGCAGGGGAGACCCAGTACTTC
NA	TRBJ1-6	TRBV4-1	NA	CASSQVPYNSPLHF	TGCGCCAGCAGCCAAGTCCCCTATAATTCACCCCTCCACTTT
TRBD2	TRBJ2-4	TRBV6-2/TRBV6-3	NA	CASSLAGRPPIQYF	TGTGCCAGCAGTCTAGCGGGGCGCCCGCCCATTCAGTACTTC
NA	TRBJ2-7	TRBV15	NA	CATTEDGSSYNEQYF	TGTGCCACCACCGAGGACGGCAGCTCCTACAATGAGCAGTACTTC
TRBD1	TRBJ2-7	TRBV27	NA	CASSLFIGQVYEQYF	TGTGCCAGCAGTTTATTCATAGGACAGGTCTACGAGCAGTACTTC
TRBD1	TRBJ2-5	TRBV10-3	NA	CAISEGQGAGETQYF	TGTGCCATCAGTGAGGGACAGGGGGCAGGTGAGACCCAGTACTTC
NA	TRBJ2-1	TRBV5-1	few	CASSLAGAADEQFF	TGCGCCAGCAGCTTGGCCGGTGCAGCGGATGAGCAGTTCTTC
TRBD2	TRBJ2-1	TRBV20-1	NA	CSAREGGGAINEQFF	TGCAGTGCTAGAGAGGGCGGGGGGGCCATAAATGAGCAGTTCTTC
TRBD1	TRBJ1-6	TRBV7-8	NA	CASSGQGYDSPLHF	TGTGCCAGCAGCGGACAGGGATATGATTCACCCCTCCACTTT
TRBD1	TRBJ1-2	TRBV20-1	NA	CSARVGTGGHGYTF	TGCAGTGCTAGAGTTGGGACAGGGGGCCATGGCTACACCTTC
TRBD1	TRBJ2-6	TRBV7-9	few	CASSLDIRDRGPGANVLTF	TGTGCCAGCAGCTTAGACATCCGGGACAGGGGGCCTGGGGCCAACGTCCTGACTTTC
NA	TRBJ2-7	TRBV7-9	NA	CASSSHGVAQYF	TGTGCCAGCAGCTCGCATGGGGTGGCCCAGTACTTC
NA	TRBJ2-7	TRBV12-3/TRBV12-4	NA	CASSYLNGVYEQYF	TGTGCCAGCAGTTACCTAAACGGGGTTTACGAGCAGTACTTC
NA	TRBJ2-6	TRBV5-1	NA	CASSLARAGRSGANVLTF	TGCGCCAGCAGCTTGGCCAGGGCAGGCCGCTCTGGGGCCAACGTCCTGACTTTC
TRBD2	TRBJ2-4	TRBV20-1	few	CSARALAGVDIQYF	TGCAGTGCTAGAGCCCTAGCGGGAGTAGACATTCAGTACTTC
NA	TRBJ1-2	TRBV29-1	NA	CSVYRPGGYYGYTF	TGCAGCGTGTACCGACCGGGGGGATACTATGGCTACACCTTC
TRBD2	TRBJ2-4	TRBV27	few	CASSPGLATFGEQYF	TGTGCCAGCAGTCCTGGACTAGCGACCTTCGGGGAGCAGTACTTC
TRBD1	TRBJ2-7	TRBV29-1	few	CSVGPRQGANEQYF	TGCAGCGTGGGTCCGAGACAGGGGGCCAACGAGCAGTACTTC
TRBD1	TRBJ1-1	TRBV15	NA	CATSRETGWEAFF	TGTGCCACCAGCAGAGAGACAGGGTGGGAAGCTTTCTTT